These 17 T cell receptor beta chains share one sample of origin, sequenced in a study of CD8 T cells in ankylosing spondylitis. TCRdb re-analysed the 5' RACE reads in MiXCR, keeping a single row per CDR3 protein. The repertoire has 230,000 or so distinct CDR3 sequences, under 30% of them found once; the top ten carry roughly 0.67%. Sequencing was performed on blood, either unsorted or a sorted T cell fraction (not recorded which). These receptor sequences come from a male donor with ankylosing spondylitis or in good health (not recorded which).

This clonotype was detected only a few times. This chain links TRBV24-1 with TRBJ2-3, with a possible D match to TRBD2 (6 bases). Germline loops: CDR1 KGHDR, CDR2 SFDVKD. Between the trimmed V and J ends, which lost 7 bases and 2 bases, there was a span of 12 bases. The CDR3 sequence is 14 residues long. In DNA, the CDR3 is TGTGCCACCAGGAAGACGGGGGACACAGATACGCAGTATTTT. Encoded protein: CATRKTGDTDTQYF.

V and J are TRBV2 and TRBJ2-7, with TRBD1 matching over 12 bases. J lost 2 bases, V lost 8 bases, and 1 base had no gene match. The CDR3 is 13 residues long. Germline CDR1 reads SNHLY; CDR2 reads FYNNEI. DNA of the CDR3: TGTGCCAGCTGGGACAGGGGGCCCTACGAGCAGTACTTC. Translating gives CASWDRGPYEQYF.

This clonotype was seen ten or more times. The V gene is TRBV12-3 or TRBV12-4, the J gene TRBJ2-1; 11 bases agree with TRBD1. The CDR3 length is 15 residues. V lost 3 bases and J lost 4; bases outside the gene matches: 2. CDR3: CASSLDRGLYNEQFF. In DNA, the CDR3 is TGTGCCAGCAGTTTGGACAGGGGGCTTTACAATGAGCAGTTCTTC.

V gene TRBV18 combines with J gene TRBJ2-5; D gene unclear. The germline gives CDR1 KGHSH, CDR2 LQKENI. Trimming stripped 2 bases from V and 5 bases from J, with 9 bases between. The CDR3 loop spans 13 amino acids. The CDR3 DNA reads TGTGCCAGCTCACCATCGAGCGCGGAGACCCAGTACTTC. Amino acid sequence: CASSPSSAETQYF.

CDR3 DNA: TGTGCCAGCCGCAAAATGTTGGGGGATACGCAGTATTTT. Its translation: CASRKMLGDTQYF. The chain joins TRBV12-3 or TRBV12-4 to TRBJ2-3; D unclear. CDR3 length equals 13 residues. V was clipped by 8 bases and J by 6 bases, with 15 bases between them.

This clonotype was picked up a small number of times. The CDR3 here is CATSTAGDYGYTF. The CDR3 nucleotides read TGTGCCACCAGCACAGCCGGGGACTATGGCTACACCTTC. The chain employs TRBV24-1 and TRBJ1-2; D unclear. This CDR3 spans 13 amino acids. CDR1 and CDR2 from the germline V gene are KGHDR and SFDVKD. Trimming pared 7 bases from V and 3 bases from J, leaving 11 bases between.

At least ten counts were recorded for this clonotype. This chain joins TRBV9 and TRBJ2-1; D might be TRBD1 or TRBD2, each matching 5 bases. There are 15 residues in the CDR3. V lost 2 bases and J lost 7, with 16 bases in between. Per germline, CDR1 SGDLS and CDR2 YYNGEE. The CDR3 loop reads CASSVLGAGANEQFF. In DNA form, the CDR3 reads TGTGCCAGCAGCGTGCTTGGGGCGGGTGCGAATGAGCAGTTCTTC.

This clonotype was counted ten times or more. The chain recombines TRBV5-1 with TRBJ2-2, with D uncertain. Per germline, CDR1 SGHRS and CDR2 YFSETQ. The length of the CDR3 is 12 residues. V lost 2 bases, J lost 3 bases, and 2 bases lay in between. The CDR3 sequence: CASSFYTGELFF. The DNA of the CDR3 is TGCGCCAGCAGCTTTTACACCGGGGAGCTGTTTTTT.

This chain uses TRBV20-1 with TRBJ2-2; tentative D call: TRBD1 (5 bases). Trimming pared 4 bases from V and 6 bases from J, leaving 12 bases between. The CDR3 is 13 amino acids. Germline V lookup: CDR1 DFQATT, CDR2 SNEGSKA (reference sequence). The CDR3 region has the DNA TGCAGTGCTACTACCCAGGGATCCGGGGAGCTGTTTTTT. Amino acid sequence: CSATTQGSGELFF.

This clonotype was recorded at least ten times. The chain couples TRBV5-1 to TRBJ2-3; tentatively, D is TRBD1 or TRBD2 (5 bases each). From germline, CDR1 is SGHRS and CDR2 YFSETQ. CDR3 length: 14 amino acids. V lost 5 bases, J lost 0 bases, and 10 bases lay in between. The CDR3 DNA sequence: TGCGCCAGCAGTGGGGGATCTAGCACAGATACGCAGTATTTT. Protein product: CASSGGSSTDTQYF. The full variable domain, with the rest looked up from reference TRBV5-1 and TRBJ2-3, is KAGVTQTPRYLIKTRGQQVTLSCSPISGHRSVSWYQQTPGQGLQFLFEYFSETQRNKGNFPGRFSGRQFSNSRSEMNVSTLELGDSALYLCASSGGSSTDTQYFGPGTRLTVL.

V and J are TRBV6-2 or TRBV6-3 and TRBJ2-1; D is undetermined. CDR1 is MNHEY, CDR2 SVGEGT, per germline. This CDR3 is built from 14 residues. V was cut by 6 bases and J by 9 bases, with 18 bases left in between. DNA of the CDR3: TGTGCCAGCAGACCCGACCTCCTAGTGCCTGAGCAGTTCTTC. Protein: CASRPDLLVPEQFF.

This clonotype was found many times. CDR3 sequence: CASSWGGLASYNEQFF. The CDR3 DNA reads as TGCGCCAGCAGCTGGGGTGGACTAGCAAGCTACAATGAGCAGTTCTTC. The chain employs TRBV5-1 and TRBJ2-1; TRBD2 agrees at 8 bases. Germline V gene sequence: CDR1 SGHRS, CDR2 YFSETQ. Losses at the gene ends were 3 bases for V and 3 bases for J; bases not matched to a gene: 8. This CDR3 has 16 amino acids.

The chain employs TRBV12-3 or TRBV12-4 and TRBJ2-2; no definite D call. Trimming cost V 3 bases and J 6 bases, with 8 bases left between them. This CDR3 comprises 13 residues. The CDR3 region has the DNA TGTGCCAGCAGTTTCTCCGTGGCCGGGGAGCTGTTTTTT. It encodes CASSFSVAGELFF.

In its sample, this clonotype was seen a few times. The V gene is TRBV7-6, the J gene TRBJ2-1; D perhaps matches TRBD1 (5 bases). CDR1 SGHVS and CDR2 FNYEAQ come from the germline V gene. The germline V and J ends were trimmed by 3 bases and 2 bases, with 17 bases remaining between them. The CDR3 extends over 17 amino acids. CDR3 protein: CASSFEASGYPYNEQFF. CDR3 in DNA: TGTGCCAGCAGCTTCGAAGCTTCAGGGTATCCCTACAATGAGCAGTTCTTC.

This clonotype was detected only once. The chain joins TRBV12-3 or TRBV12-4 to TRBJ2-7; D gene unclear. The CDR3 covers 13 residues. The V end lost 3 bases, the J end lost 2 bases, and 8 bases lay between the germline ends. Written as DNA, the CDR3 is TGTGCCAGCAGTTTTGCATATACCTACGAGCAGTACTTC. Its protein product is CASSFAYTYEQYF.

This clonotype was detected a few times. This chain uses TRBV20-1 with TRBJ2-7; 10 bases are a match to TRBD2. Per the germline V gene, CDR1 is DFQATT and CDR2 is SNEGSKA (reference sequence). This CDR3 is built from 13 residues. V was clipped by 3 bases and J by 12 bases; unmatched bases: 11. DNA for the CDR3: TGCAGTGCTAGGTATAGCGGGGGGCCGGTTATGTACTTC. Translating gives CSARYSGGPVMYF.

This chain uses TRBV6-2 or TRBV6-3 with TRBJ2-1, with TRBD2 identical over 8 bases. The CDR3 is 14 amino acids. Germline V gene lookup returns CDR1 MNHEY and CDR2 SVGEGT. V shed 8 bases and J 1 base; nucleotides not matched to a gene: 4. CDR3 residues: CASGRGGSYNEQFF. The CDR3 coding sequence is TGTGCCAGCGGACGGGGGGGGTCCTACAATGAGCAGTTCTTC.